This T cell receptor (beta chain) was captured by sequencing in a study of shared clonotypes between healthy human individuals. The wider study: Per donor, three plates held CD4 naive cells, three held CD4 memory, two held CD8 naive and one held CD8 memory. General study results and limits: Sampling included only blood; tissue repertoires likely differ. For naive CD4 cells, roughly 5% of clonotypes were shared across a handful of donors.

Authors' methods: Junction-only sequences without quality scores came from ImmunoSEQ, so filtering differed. Assay: immunoSEQ multiplex PCR; the TCRdb copy retains only in-frame clones and omits some. Clonal size and the V and J genes are those of that table, whereas D and trimming came from the DNA. Of some 2.4 million clones detected, approximately 93% appear once; the ten largest clones hold 0.35% to 0.45%. In this sample, this clone turned up once. Its antigen is not identified. V lost 5 bases and J lost 8; bases outside the gene matches: 10. The CDR3 runs 15 residues. Germline V gives CDR1 SGHRS, CDR2 YFSETQ.

The sample consisted of naive CD4+ T cells from PBMCs. Subset specified: CD45RA+ positively selected. The chain joins TRBV5-1 to TRBJ2-1, with 10 bases fitting TRBD2. This receptor was identified in a man in his late teens or twenties in good health. Some clones in this sample may be carry-over from other donors' samples. As DNA, the CDR3 is TGCGCCAGCAGTAATCCTAGCGGGAGTTATTATGAGCAGTTCTTC. Translating it yields CASSNPSGSYYEQFF.